A selection of T cell receptor beta chains follows, all from one sample in a study of blood T cells in healthy people across ages. TCRdb re-called the 5' RACE reads through MiXCR, storing one row per CDR3 protein. The table records over 1,200,000 distinct CDR3 sequences, roughly 59% of them present only once. Sample: blood. These receptors were collected from a man between 18 and 29 years old in good health. CDR3s leave out the opening cysteine and the closing phenylalanine or tryptophan. Fields, in order: CDR3 protein, V gene, J gene.

cdr3_aa: SFAPQGNNEQF
v_call: TRBV29-1
j_call: TRBJ2-1

cdr3_aa: ASTTDRTNEQF
v_call: TRBV7-2
j_call: TRBJ2-1

cdr3_aa: AISEPIASDPEKLF
v_call: TRBV10-3
j_call: TRBJ1-4

cdr3_aa: ASRDRDGSYEQY
v_call: TRBV2
j_call: .

cdr3_aa: ASSLDGGLNTGELF
v_call: TRBV5-1
j_call: TRBJ2-2

cdr3_aa: ASSHGGERQPQH
v_call: TRBV4-1
j_call: TRBJ1-5

cdr3_aa: ASSQDLKNIQY
v_call: TRBV4-3
j_call: .

cdr3_aa: ASAIRTVNGYT
v_call: TRBV6-2/TRBV6-3
j_call: TRBJ1-2

cdr3_aa: ASSLGLTGVGAQETQH
v_call: TRBV12-3/TRBV12-4
j_call: TRBJ2-5

cdr3_aa: ASSYDAPSYEQY
v_call: TRBV6-2/TRBV6-3
j_call: TRBJ2-7

cdr3_aa: ASSQVPFDSYQETQY
v_call: TRBV3-1
j_call: TRBJ2-5

cdr3_aa: SARLAPSTDTQY
v_call: TRBV20-1
j_call: TRBJ2-3

cdr3_aa: ASSAWTGQSTNEQY
v_call: TRBV7-6
j_call: .

cdr3_aa: ASRLTGQGKEKLF
v_call: TRBV12-3/TRBV12-4
j_call: TRBJ1-4

cdr3_aa: ASSLTSGTGEYEQY
v_call: TRBV7-2
j_call: TRBJ2-7